These 21 T cell receptor beta chains were sequenced from one sample in a study of shared clonotypes between healthy human individuals. The method was immunoSEQ multiplex PCR; TCRdb's version includes in-frame clones alone and lacks a portion of them. The sample has some 380,000 clones, approximately 97% seen once. The sample consisted of memory CD8+ T cells sorted from blood. The subset here: CD45RO+ cells pooled with CCR7-negative TemRA cells. The source of these receptors is a man younger than 45 in good health.

V and J are TRBV28 and TRBJ2-7, with D unresolved. The germline gives CDR1 MDHEN, CDR2 SYDVKM. The CDR3 loop spans 13 amino acids. V gave up 7 bases and J gave up 4 bases, with 14 bases separating them. CDR3 bases: TGTGCCAGCACCCCGCTAGTCCCGTACGAGCAGTACTTC. Translation gives CASTPLVPYEQYF.

The chain carries TRBV7-8 and TRBJ2-1; D unclear. Trimming shortened V by 1 base and J by 1 base, and 8 bases separated the two germline ends. The CDR3 sequence is 15 residues long. The germline gives CDR1 SGHVS, CDR2 FQNEAQ. The CDR3 region is CASSLVGNSYNEQFF. The CDR3 coding sequence is TGTGCCAGCAGCTTAGTGGGAAATTCCTACAATGAGCAGTTCTTC.

This chain links TRBV7-3 with TRBJ2-1; either TRBD1 or TRBD2 may fit D (7 bases each). The CDR3 has 14 amino acids. Germline loops: CDR1 SGHTA, CDR2 FQGTGA. Trimming took 0 bases from V and 8 from J, leaving 11 bases between them. The DNA for the CDR3 is TGTGCCAGCAGCTTAACGGGAGGGGGCGATGAGCAGTTCTTC. Amino acid sequence: CASSLTGGGDEQFF.

The V call is TRBV10-3, the J call TRBJ2-7; 15 bases line up with TRBD2. CDR1 and CDR2 (germline): ENHRY, SYGVKD. CDR3 length: 16 residues. V lost 4 bases to trimming and J lost 6 bases; unmatched junction nucleotides: 7. The DNA for the CDR3 is TGTGCCATCAGTGGGACTAGCGGGAGGGCTCTCGGCGAGCAGTACTTC. This sequence encodes CAISGTSGRALGEQYF.

The rearrangement links TRBV19 to TRBJ2-2, with a possible D match to TRBD1 (5 bases). The CDR3 runs 15 residues. V lost 5 bases and J 4 bases, leaving 14 bases between the germline ends. Per germline, CDR1 LNHDA and CDR2 SQIVND (reference sequence). The chain's CDR3 is CASSPHSRGTGELFF. Here the CDR3 DNA reads TGTGCCAGTAGTCCGCACTCAAGGGGCACCGGGGAGCTGTTTTTT.

The gene calls are TRBV4-1 and TRBJ2-3, with a tentative D call TRBD2 (5 bases). The V and J ends lost 0 bases and 6 bases respectively, with 16 bases between them. CDR1 and CDR2 (germline): MGHRA, YSYEKL. This CDR3 contains 16 residues. CDR3 nucleotide sequence: TGCGCCAGCAGCCAAGATCTTACGGGAATAAGGGATACGCAGTATTTT. It specifies CASSQDLTGIRDTQYF.

The chain uses TRBV11-1 and TRBJ2-1, with D unclear. CDR1 and CDR2 from the germline V gene are SGHAT and FQDESV (reference sequence). The CDR3 length is 14 residues. The V end was cut by 5 bases, the J end by 4 bases, with 12 bases between. CDR3 protein: CASSHRIAYNEQFF. The DNA for the CDR3 is TGTGCCAGCAGCCACCGAATAGCTTACAATGAGCAGTTCTTC. Full variable domain (missing parts from reference TRBV11-1 and TRBJ2-1): EAEVAQSPRYKITEKSQAVAFWCDPISGHATLYWYRQILGQGPELLVQFQDESVVDDSQLPKDRFSAERLKGVDSTLKIQPAELGDSAMYLCASSHRIAYNEQFFGPGTRLTVL.

The rearrangement uses TRBV10-3 and TRBJ2-7, with 8 bases matching TRBD1. Trimming took 0 bases from V and 5 from J; bases not matched to a gene: 6. The CDR3 contains 15 residues. Germline assignment: CDR1 ENHRY and CDR2 SYGVKD. CDR3 loop: CAISESSQGANEQYF. The CDR3 DNA is TGTGCCATCAGTGAGTCGAGCCAGGGGGCGAACGAGCAGTACTTC.

The V gene is TRBV27, the J gene TRBJ2-5; D may be TRBD1 (5 bases). V dropped 5 bases and J dropped 5 bases, with 12 bases sitting between them. The CDR3 length is 13 residues. Germline CDR1 reads MNHEY; CDR2 reads SMNVEV (reference sequence). Written as DNA, the CDR3 is TGTGCCAGCAGTCGAAGGGGCCGGGAGACCCAGTACTTC. This codes for CASSRRGRETQYF.

The V and J genes are TRBV2 and TRBJ2-5; D is unclear. This CDR3 comprises 13 residues. CDR1 is SNHLY and CDR2 is FYNNEI in the germline V gene. With 5 bases removed from V and 5 bases from J, the gap between germline ends came to 12 bases. The CDR3 here is CASSRPSRETQYF. The CDR3 DNA is TGTGCCAGCAGTAGACCGTCTCGGGAGACCCAGTACTTC.

The V and J genes are TRBV28 and TRBJ1-2, with D possibly being TRBD1 (6 bases). The CDR3 runs to 16 residues. With 4 bases removed from V and 4 bases from J, the gap between germline ends came to 19 bases. In germline, CDR1 is MDHEN, CDR2 SYDVKM. The DNA for the CDR3 is TGTGCCAGCAGTTCCCCCGTGGGGGGGCAGATCTATGGCTACACCTTC. Encoded protein: CASSSPVGGQIYGYTF.

This chain links TRBV7-9 with TRBJ1-3, with D maybe TRBD1 (6 bases). The CDR3 runs 14 residues. Trimming took 4 bases from V and 0 from J, leaving 7 bases between them. Germline V gene lookup returns CDR1 SEHNR and CDR2 FQNEAQ (reference sequence). The DNA of the CDR3 is TGTGCCAGCAGCTGGGGACACTCTGGAAACACCATATATTTT. It codes for CASSWGHSGNTIYF. Full variable domain (outside the CDR3, taken from reference TRBV7-9 and TRBJ1-3): DTGVSQNPRHKITKRGQNVTFRCDPISEHNRLYWYRQTLGQGPEFLTYFQNEAQLEKSRLLSDRFSAERPKGSFSTLEIQRTEQGDSAMYLCASSWGHSGNTIYFGEGSWLTVV.

The J gene is TRBJ2-2, the V gene TRBV27; TRBD1 aligns across 7 bases. Trimming cost V 2 bases and J 4 bases; bases outside gene matches: 10. The length of the CDR3 is 17 residues. CDR1 and CDR2 from the germline V gene are MNHEY and SMNVEV (reference sequence). The CDR3 DNA reads as TGTGCCAGCAGTTTACTCCGACAGGGCAGGGGCACCGGGGAGCTGTTTTTT. It translates to CASSLLRQGRGTGELFF.

This sequence joins TRBV7-9 and TRBJ1-5; D is unclear. V lost 4 bases to trimming and J lost 3 bases, with 13 bases between them. Germline V lookup: CDR1 SEHNR, CDR2 FQNEAQ (reference sequence). The CDR3 contains 15 residues. In DNA form, the CDR3 reads TGTGCCAGCAGCTCCCCAACAGAGGTCAATCAGCCCCAGCATTTT. Residues: CASSSPTEVNQPQHF. The full variable domain, in which reference TRBV7-9 and TRBJ1-5 provide the parts outside the CDR3, is DTGVSQNPRHKITKRGQNVTFRCDPISEHNRLYWYRQTLGQGPEFLTYFQNEAQLEKSRLLSDRFSAERPKGSFSTLEIQRTEQGDSAMYLCASSSPTEVNQPQHFGDGTRLSIL.

In this sample, this clone turned up once. The chain carries TRBV2 and TRBJ2-7; 7 nucleotides match TRBD2. With V trimmed by 3 bases and J by 7 bases, 3 bases remained unmatched. This CDR3 is 12 amino acids long. Germline V gives CDR1 SNHLY, CDR2 FYNNEI. CDR3 sequence: CASSEFGGEQYF. The CDR3 nucleotides read TGTGCCAGCAGTGAGTTCGGGGGGGAGCAGTACTTC.

The V and J genes are TRBV29-1 and TRBJ1-1, with D possibly matching TRBD1 (6 bases). V dropped 7 bases and J dropped 2 bases, with 14 bases sitting between them. Germline values: CDR1 SQVTM, CDR2 ANQGSEA. The CDR3 covers 13 residues. The CDR3 spells CSALTGTNTEAFF. The CDR3 coding sequence is TGCAGCGCTTTAACAGGGACCAACACTGAAGCTTTCTTT.

The rearrangement joins TRBV5-1 to TRBJ1-3; the D is unclear. This CDR3 contains 14 residues. With 4 bases removed from V and 2 bases from J, the gap between germline ends came to 10 bases. Germline CDR1 reads SGHRS; CDR2 reads YFSETQ. CDR3 residues: CASSQQTAGNTIYF. CDR3 in DNA: TGCGCCAGCAGCCAACAAACAGCTGGAAACACCATATATTTT. The complete variable domain, with remaining parts taken from reference TRBV5-1 and TRBJ1-3, reads KAGVTQTPRYLIKTRGQQVTLSCSPISGHRSVSWYQQTPGQGLQFLFEYFSETQRNKGNFPGRFSGRQFSNSRSEMNVSTLELGDSALYLCASSQQTAGNTIYFGEGSWLTVV.

The rearrangement joins TRBV5-1 to TRBJ2-5; TRBD2 is a possible D gene (6 bases). The CDR3 is 15 residues long. Trimming cost V 1 base and J 5 bases, with 15 bases left between them. Germline loops: CDR1 SGHRS, CDR2 YFSETQ. CDR3 loop: CASSLYRERHETQYF. The CDR3 DNA reads as TGCGCCAGCAGCTTGTACCGGGAGAGGCATGAGACCCAGTACTTC.

The V call is TRBV4-1, the J call TRBJ2-3; D is unresolved. In germline, CDR1 is MGHRA, CDR2 YSYEKL. CDR3 size: 16 residues. The ends were cut back, 4 bases at V and 0 bases at J, with 14 bases in the middle. CDR3 protein: CASSPNGLSSTDTQYF. The CDR3 DNA reads as TGCGCCAGCAGCCCCAACGGGCTAAGTAGCACAGATACGCAGTATTTT.

The rearrangement joins TRBV5-1 to TRBJ2-3; TRBD2 agrees at 16 bases. The CDR3 totals 17 residues. V dropped 7 bases and J dropped 4; count of bases not matched to a gene: 9. The V gene's germline CDR1 is SGHRS and CDR2 YFSETQ. The CDR3 bases are TGCGCCAGCTCCAGAGCCGGGACTAGCGGGAGGGCAGATACGCAGTATTTT. Translation gives CASSRAGTSGRADTQYF.

This clone was observed once. The rearrangement links TRBV5-1 to TRBJ2-5; D is uncertain. V was trimmed by 1 base and J by 6 bases, leaving 16 bases between them. This CDR3 has 15 amino acids. Germline V gene data show CDR1 as SGHRS and CDR2 as YFSETQ. The CDR3 DNA reads TGCGCCAGCAGCTTGAGCCCGATTAAGGCGCAGACCCAGTACTTC. Protein: CASSLSPIKAQTQYF.